The clone carrying this T cell receptor (beta chain) was seen at least ten times. This sample was included in a study of T cells in Graves' hyperthyroidism and ophthalmopathy. The CDR3 regions of TCR beta were amplified from RNA transcripts. A set of HTBI primers served as the primers for a first-round RT-PCR of the TCR CDR3. TCRdb reprocessed the multiplex PCR reads with MiXCR, giving one entry per CDR3 protein. The sample carries approximately 720,000 distinct CDR3 sequences, roughly a sixth recorded once. This CDR3 is built from 17 residues. The V gene's germline CDR1 is MNHGY and CDR2 SVAAGI. V trimming: 5 bases; J trimming: 4 bases; junction bases outside the gene matches: 12.

The V call is TRBV6-9, the J call TRBJ2-2; TRBD1 aligns across 8 bases. This receptor was taken from a woman aged 45-60 years with Graves' hyperthyroidism that later progressed to Graves' ophthalmopathy. Sequenced input: blood. The CDR3 DNA follows: TGTGCCAGCAGTCCTACCCTCCAGGGGGCAGGCACCGGGGAGCTGTTTTTT. This translates into CASSPTLQGAGTGELFF.